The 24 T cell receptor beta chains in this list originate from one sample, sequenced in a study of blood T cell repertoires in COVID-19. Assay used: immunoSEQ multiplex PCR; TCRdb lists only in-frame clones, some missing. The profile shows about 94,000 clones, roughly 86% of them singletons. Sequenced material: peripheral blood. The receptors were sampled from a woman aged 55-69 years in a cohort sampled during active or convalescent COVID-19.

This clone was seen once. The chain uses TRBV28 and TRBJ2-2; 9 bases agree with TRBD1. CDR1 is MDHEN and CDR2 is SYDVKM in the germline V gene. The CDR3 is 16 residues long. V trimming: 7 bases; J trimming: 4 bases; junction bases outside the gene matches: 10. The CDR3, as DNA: TGTGCCAGCAAACGAGCCGGGACAGGGCCCACCGGGGAGCTGTTTTTT. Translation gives CASKRAGTGPTGELFF.

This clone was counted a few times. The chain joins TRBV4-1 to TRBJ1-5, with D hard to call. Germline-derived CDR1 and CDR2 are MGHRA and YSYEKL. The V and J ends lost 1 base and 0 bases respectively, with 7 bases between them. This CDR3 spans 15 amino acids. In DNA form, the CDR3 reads TGCGCCAGCAGCCAAGTAGTCTATAGCAATCAGCCCCAGCATTTT. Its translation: CASSQVVYSNQPQHF.

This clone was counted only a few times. The CDR3 region has the DNA TGTGCCAGCAGCTGGGGACTAGCGGGAGGGCATAGGAACTACGAGCAGTACTTC. As protein: CASSWGLAGGHRNYEQYF. The chain recombines TRBV7-9 with TRBJ2-7, with 16 bases lining up with TRBD2. The CDR3 runs 18 residues. Germline trimming cut 4 bases from V and 3 bases from J; bases unmatched to any gene: 9. Germline V CDR1 and CDR2: SEHNR, FQNEAQ (reference sequence).

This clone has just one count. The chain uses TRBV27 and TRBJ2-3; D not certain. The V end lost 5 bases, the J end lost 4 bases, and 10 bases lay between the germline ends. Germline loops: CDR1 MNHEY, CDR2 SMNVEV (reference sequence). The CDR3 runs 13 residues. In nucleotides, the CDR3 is TGTGCCAGCAGTAGTTATCAGGCAGATACGCAGTATTTT. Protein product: CASSSYQADTQYF.

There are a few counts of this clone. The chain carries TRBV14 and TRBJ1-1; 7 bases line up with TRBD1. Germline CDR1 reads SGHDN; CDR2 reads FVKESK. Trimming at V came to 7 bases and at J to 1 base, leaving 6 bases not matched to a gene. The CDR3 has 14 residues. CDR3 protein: CASNHRGGNTEAFF. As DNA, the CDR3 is TGTGCCAGCAACCACAGGGGCGGGAACACTGAAGCTTTCTTT.

Here the CDR3 DNA reads TGCGCCAGCAGCTTGCGGGGGACCGCAACTAATGAAAAACTGTTTTTT. This codes for CASSLRGTATNEKLFF. The rearrangement links TRBV5-1 to TRBJ1-4; perhaps TRBD1 as D (5 bases). The CDR3 is made up of 16 amino acids. Germline CDR1 SGHRS, CDR2 YFSETQ. V dropped 1 base and J dropped 0 bases, with 10 bases sitting between them. The entire variable domain, with the rest obtained from reference TRBV5-1 and TRBJ1-4, is as follows: KAGVTQTPRYLIKTRGQQVTLSCSPISGHRSVSWYQQTPGQGLQFLFEYFSETQRNKGNFPGRFSGRQFSNSRSEMNVSTLELGDSALYLCASSLRGTATNEKLFFGSGTQLSVL.

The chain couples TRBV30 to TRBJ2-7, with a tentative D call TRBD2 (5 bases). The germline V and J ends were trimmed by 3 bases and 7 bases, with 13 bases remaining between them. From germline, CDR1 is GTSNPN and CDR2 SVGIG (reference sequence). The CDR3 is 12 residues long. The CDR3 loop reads CAWSLRTGEQYF. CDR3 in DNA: TGTGCCTGGAGCCTCAGGACTGGGGAGCAGTACTTC.

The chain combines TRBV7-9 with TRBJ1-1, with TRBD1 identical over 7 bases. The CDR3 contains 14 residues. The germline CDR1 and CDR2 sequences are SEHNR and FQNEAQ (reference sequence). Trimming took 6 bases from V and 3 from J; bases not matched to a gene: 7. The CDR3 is CASSLTGIYTEAFF. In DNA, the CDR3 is TGTGCCAGCAGTTTGACAGGGATCTACACTGAAGCTTTCTTT. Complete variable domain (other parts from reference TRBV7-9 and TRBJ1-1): DTGVSQNPRHKITKRGQNVTFRCDPISEHNRLYWYRQTLGQGPEFLTYFQNEAQLEKSRLLSDRFSAERPKGSFSTLEIQRTEQGDSAMYLCASSLTGIYTEAFFGQGTRLTVV.

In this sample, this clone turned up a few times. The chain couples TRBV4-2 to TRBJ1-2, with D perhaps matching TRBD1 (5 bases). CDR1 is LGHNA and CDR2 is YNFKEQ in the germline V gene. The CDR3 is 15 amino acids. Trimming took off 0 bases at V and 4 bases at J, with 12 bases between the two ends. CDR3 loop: CASSQDPGISYGYTF. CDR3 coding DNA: TGTGCCAGCAGCCAAGATCCAGGGATAAGCTATGGCTACACCTTC.

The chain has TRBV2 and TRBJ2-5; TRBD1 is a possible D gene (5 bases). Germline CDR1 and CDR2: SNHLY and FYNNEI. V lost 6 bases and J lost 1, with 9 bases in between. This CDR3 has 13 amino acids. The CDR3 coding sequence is TGTGCCAGCAGAGGACAAATCCAAGAGACCCAGTACTTC. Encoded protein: CASRGQIQETQYF.

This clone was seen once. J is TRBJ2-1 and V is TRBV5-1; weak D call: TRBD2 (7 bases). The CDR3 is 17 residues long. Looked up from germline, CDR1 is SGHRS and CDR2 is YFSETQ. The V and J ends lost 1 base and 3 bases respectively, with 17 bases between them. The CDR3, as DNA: TGCGCCAGCAGCTTGCCGGGGGGCAGGTCTCTCTACAATGAGCAGTTCTTC. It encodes CASSLPGGRSLYNEQFF.

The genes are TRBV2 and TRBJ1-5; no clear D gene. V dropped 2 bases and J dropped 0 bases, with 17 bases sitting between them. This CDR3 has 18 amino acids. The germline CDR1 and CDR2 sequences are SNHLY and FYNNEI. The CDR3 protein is CASSESLLTRDSNQPQHF. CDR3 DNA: TGTGCCAGCAGTGAATCCCTCTTAACGAGGGATAGCAATCAGCCCCAGCATTTT. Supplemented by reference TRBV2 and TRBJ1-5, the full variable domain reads EPEVTQTPSHQVTQMGQEVILRCVPISNHLYFYWYRQILGQKVEFLVSFYNNEISEKSEIFDDQFSVERPDGSNFTLKIRSTKLEDSAMYFCASSESLLTRDSNQPQHFGDGTRLSIL.

The DNA for the CDR3 is TGTGCCTGGACAGGGGATTGGGGGACCCAGTACTTC. Encoded protein: CAWTGDWGTQYF. This chain connects TRBV30 to TRBJ2-5, with D maybe TRBD1 (6 bases). Germline V lookup: CDR1 GTSNPN, CDR2 SVGIG (reference sequence). V lost 4 bases to trimming and J lost 7 bases, with 13 bases between them. The CDR3 loop spans 12 amino acids.

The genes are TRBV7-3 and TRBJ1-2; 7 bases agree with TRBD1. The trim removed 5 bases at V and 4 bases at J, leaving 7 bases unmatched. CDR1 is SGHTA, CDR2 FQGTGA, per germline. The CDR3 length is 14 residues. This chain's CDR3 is CASSPGGQLYGYTF. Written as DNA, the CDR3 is TGTGCCAGCAGCCCCGGGGGACAGCTCTATGGCTACACCTTC.

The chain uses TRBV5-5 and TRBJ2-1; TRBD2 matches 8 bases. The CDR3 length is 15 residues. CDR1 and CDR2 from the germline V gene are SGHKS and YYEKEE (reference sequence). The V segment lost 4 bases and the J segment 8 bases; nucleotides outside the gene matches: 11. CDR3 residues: CASSTKRERQDEQFF. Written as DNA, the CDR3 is TGTGCCAGCAGCACTAAGCGGGAGAGGCAAGATGAGCAGTTCTTC.

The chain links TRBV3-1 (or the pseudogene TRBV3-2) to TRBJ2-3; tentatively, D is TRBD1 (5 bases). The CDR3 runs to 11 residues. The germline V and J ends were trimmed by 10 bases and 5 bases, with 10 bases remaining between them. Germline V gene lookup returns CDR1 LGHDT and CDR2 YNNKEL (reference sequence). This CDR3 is CATCGQDTQYF. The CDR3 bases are TGTGCCACCTGCGGACAAGATACGCAGTATTTT.

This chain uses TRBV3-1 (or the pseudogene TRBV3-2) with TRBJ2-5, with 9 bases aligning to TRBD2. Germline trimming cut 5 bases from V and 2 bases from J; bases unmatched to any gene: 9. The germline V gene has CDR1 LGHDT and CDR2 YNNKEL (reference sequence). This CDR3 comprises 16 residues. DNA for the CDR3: TGTGCCAGCAGCTTCCGTAATAGCGGGGGACAAGAGACCCAGTACTTC. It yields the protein CASSFRNSGGQETQYF.

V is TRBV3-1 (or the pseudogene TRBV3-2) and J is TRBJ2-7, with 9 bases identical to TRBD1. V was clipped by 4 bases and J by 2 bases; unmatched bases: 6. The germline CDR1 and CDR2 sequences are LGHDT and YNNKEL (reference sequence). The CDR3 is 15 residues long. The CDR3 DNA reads TGTGCCAGCAGCCTGGGACAGGGTAGTCCCTACGAGCAGTACTTC. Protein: CASSLGQGSPYEQYF.

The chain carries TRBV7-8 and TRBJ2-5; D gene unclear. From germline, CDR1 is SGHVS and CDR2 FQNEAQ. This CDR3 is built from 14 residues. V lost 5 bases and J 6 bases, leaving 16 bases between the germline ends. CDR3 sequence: CASSTAEVEKTQYF. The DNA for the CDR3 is TGTGCCAGCAGCACTGCAGAGGTGGAGAAGACCCAGTACTTC.

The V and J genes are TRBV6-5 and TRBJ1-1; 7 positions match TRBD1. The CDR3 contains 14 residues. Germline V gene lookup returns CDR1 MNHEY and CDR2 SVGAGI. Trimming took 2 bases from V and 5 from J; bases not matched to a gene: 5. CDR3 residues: CASSYQTGRTEAFF. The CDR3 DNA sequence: TGTGCCAGCAGTTACCAGACAGGGCGGACTGAAGCTTTCTTT.

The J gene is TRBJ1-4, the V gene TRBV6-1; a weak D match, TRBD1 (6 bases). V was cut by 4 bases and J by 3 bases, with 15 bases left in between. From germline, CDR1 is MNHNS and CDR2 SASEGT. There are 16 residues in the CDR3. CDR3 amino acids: CASSVLRGASNEKLFF. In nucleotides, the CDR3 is TGTGCCAGCAGTGTCCTCCGGGGGGCTTCTAATGAAAAACTGTTTTTT.

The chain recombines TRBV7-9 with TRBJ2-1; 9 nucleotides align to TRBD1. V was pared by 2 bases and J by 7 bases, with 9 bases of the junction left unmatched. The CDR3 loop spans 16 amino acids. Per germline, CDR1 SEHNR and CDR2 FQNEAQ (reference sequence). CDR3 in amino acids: CASSLFRGTGWNEQFF. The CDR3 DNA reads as TGTGCCAGCAGCTTATTCCGAGGGACAGGGTGGAATGAGCAGTTCTTC. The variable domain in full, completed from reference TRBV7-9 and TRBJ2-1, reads DTGVSQNPRHKITKRGQNVTFRCDPISEHNRLYWYRQTLGQGPEFLTYFQNEAQLEKSRLLSDRFSAERPKGSFSTLEIQRTEQGDSAMYLCASSLFRGTGWNEQFFGPGTRLTVL.

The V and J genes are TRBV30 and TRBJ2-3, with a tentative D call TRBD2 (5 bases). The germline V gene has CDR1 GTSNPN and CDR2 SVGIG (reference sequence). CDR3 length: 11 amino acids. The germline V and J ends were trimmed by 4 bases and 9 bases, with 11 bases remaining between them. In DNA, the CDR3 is TGTGCCTGGAATAAAGGAGGAACGCAGTATTTT. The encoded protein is CAWNKGGTQYF.

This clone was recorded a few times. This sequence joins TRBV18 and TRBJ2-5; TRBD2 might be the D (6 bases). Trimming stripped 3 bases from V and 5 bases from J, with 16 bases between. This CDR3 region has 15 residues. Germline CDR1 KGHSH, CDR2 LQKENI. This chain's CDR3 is CASSPQTSALETQYF. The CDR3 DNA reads TGTGCCAGCTCACCCCAGACTAGTGCTCTGGAGACCCAGTACTTC.